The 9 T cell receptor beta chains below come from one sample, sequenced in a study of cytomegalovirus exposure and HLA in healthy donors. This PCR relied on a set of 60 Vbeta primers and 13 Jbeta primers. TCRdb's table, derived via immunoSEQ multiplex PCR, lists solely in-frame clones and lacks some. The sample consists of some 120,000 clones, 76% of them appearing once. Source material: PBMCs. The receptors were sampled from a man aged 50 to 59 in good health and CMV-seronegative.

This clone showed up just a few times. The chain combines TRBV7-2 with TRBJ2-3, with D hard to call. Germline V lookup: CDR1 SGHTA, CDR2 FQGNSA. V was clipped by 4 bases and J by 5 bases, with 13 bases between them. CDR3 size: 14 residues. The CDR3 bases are TGTGCCAGCAGCTACGGCGGATTTGAAGATACGCAGTATTTT. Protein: CASSYGGFEDTQYF.

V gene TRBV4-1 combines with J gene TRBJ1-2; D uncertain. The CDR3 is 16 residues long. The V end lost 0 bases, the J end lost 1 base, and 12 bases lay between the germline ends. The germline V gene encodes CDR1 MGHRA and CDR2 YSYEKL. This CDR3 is CASSQDAGGVNYGYTF. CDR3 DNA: TGCGCCAGCAGCCAAGATGCGGGAGGAGTTAACTATGGCTACACCTTC.

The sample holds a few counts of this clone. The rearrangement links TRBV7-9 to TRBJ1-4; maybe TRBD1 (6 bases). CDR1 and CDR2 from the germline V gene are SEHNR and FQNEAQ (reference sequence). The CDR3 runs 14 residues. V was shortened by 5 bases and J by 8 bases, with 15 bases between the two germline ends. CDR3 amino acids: CASSKQGRSEKLFF. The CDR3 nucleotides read TGTGCCAGCAGCAAACAGGGACGATCCGAAAAACTGTTTTTT.

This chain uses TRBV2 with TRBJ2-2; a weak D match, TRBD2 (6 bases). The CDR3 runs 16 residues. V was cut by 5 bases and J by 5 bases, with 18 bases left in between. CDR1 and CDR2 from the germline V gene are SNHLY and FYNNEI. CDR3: CASSPPWRGSTGELFF. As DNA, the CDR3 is TGTGCCAGCAGTCCTCCATGGCGGGGTAGTACCGGGGAGCTGTTTTTT.

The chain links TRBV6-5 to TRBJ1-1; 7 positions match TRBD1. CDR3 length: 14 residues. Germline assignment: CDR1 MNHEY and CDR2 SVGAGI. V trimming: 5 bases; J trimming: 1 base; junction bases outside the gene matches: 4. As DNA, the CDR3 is TGTGCCAGCAGTAGAGACAGGGCGAACACTGAAGCTTTCTTT. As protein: CASSRDRANTEAFF.

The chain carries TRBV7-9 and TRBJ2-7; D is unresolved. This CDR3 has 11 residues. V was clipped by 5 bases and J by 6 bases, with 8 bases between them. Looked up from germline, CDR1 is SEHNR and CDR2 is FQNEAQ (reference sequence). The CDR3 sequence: CASSETGEQYF. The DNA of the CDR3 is TGTGCCAGCAGCGAAACGGGCGAGCAGTACTTC.

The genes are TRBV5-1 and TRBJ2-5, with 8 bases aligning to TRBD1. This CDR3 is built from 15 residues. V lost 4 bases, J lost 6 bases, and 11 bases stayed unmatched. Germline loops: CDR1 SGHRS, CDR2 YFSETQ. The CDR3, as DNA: TGCGCCAGCAGCCCGGGGACAGGCGGGCCGAAGACCCAGTACTTC. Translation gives CASSPGTGGPKTQYF.

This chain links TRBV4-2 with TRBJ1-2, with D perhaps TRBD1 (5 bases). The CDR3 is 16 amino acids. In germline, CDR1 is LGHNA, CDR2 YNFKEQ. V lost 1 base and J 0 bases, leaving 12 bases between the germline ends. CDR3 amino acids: CASSQGLQETNYGYTF. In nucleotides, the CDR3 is TGTGCCAGCAGCCAAGGGCTACAGGAGACTAACTATGGCTACACCTTC.

CDR3 region: CASSQAGGSTDTQYF. As DNA, the CDR3 is TGCGCCAGCAGCCAAGCGGGGGGAAGCACAGATACGCAGTATTTT. The rearrangement uses TRBV4-3 and TRBJ2-3, with 7 bases matching TRBD2. V lost 1 base, J lost 0 bases, and 1 base stayed unmatched. The CDR3 has 15 amino acids. Germline lookup yields CDR1 LGHNA and CDR2 YSLEER.